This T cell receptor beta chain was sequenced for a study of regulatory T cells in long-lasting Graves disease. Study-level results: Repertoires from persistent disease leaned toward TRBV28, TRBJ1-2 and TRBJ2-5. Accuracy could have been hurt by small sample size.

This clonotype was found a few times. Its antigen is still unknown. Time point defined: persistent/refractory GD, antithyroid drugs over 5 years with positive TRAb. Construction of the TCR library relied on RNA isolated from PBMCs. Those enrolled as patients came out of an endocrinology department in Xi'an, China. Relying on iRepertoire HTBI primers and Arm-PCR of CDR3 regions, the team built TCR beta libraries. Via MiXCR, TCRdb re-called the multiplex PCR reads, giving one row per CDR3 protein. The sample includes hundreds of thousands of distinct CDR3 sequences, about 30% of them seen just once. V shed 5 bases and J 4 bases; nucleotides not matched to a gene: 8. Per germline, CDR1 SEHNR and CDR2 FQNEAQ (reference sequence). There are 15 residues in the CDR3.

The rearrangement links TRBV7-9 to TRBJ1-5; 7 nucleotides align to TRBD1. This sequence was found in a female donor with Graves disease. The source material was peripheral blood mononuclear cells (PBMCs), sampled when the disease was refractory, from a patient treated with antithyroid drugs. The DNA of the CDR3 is TGTGCCAGCAGCCCAGGGGGGGCTGGGAATCAGCCCCAGCATTTT. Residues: CASSPGGAGNQPQHF. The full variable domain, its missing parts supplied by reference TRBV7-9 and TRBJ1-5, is DTGVSQNPRHKITKRGQNVTFRCDPISEHNRLYWYRQTLGQGPEFLTYFQNEAQLEKSRLLSDRFSAERPKGSFSTLEIQRTEQGDSAMYLCASSPGGAGNQPQHFGDGTRLSIL.